Listed below are T cell receptor beta chains from one sample, sequenced in a study of blood T cell repertoires in COVID-19. Profiling relied on immunoSEQ multiplex PCR, and the TCRdb table lists in-frame clones only, not all of them. The sample has around 260,000 clones, around four fifths seen once. The sample consisted of peripheral blood. The receptors stem from a man aged 55 to 70 with acute or convalescent COVID-19. The CDR3 runs from the conserved cysteine through the conserved F or W. The D gene is left open where the match is weak. Clone size is not always given. Where it is, it says once, few, many or a class for expanded clones.

-	TRBJ2-5	TRBD1	TRBV28	CASRTPGTGEETQYF	TGTGCCAGCAGGACCCCGGGGACAGGGGAAGAGACCCAGTACTTC
-	TRBJ2-1	TRBD1	TRBV3-1/TRBV3-2	CASSQGQNNEQFF	TGTGCCAGCAGCCAGGGACAGAACAATGAGCAGTTCTTC
-	TRBJ2-7	TRBD2	TRBV9	CASSVGASGYEQYF	TGTGCCAGCAGCGTAGGGGCTAGCGGCTACGAGCAGTACTTC
-	TRBJ2-6	TRBD1	TRBV5-1	CASSQRQGSSGANVLTF	TGCGCCAGCAGCCAACGACAGGGTAGCTCTGGGGCCAACGTCCTGACTTTC
-	TRBJ1-4	TRBD1	TRBV6-5	CASPDRDEKLFF	TGTGCCAGCCCGGACAGGGATGAAAAACTGTTTTTT
-	TRBJ1-3	TRBD1	TRBV5-1	CASSLGPGGYYTSGNTIYF	TGCGCCAGCAGCTTGGGCCCAGGGGGCTACTATACCTCTGGAAACACCATATATTTT
-	TRBJ2-1	TRBD2	TRBV4-1	CASSQDQTSGPFNEQFF	TGCGCCAGCAGCCAAGATCAGACTAGCGGCCCCTTCAATGAGCAGTTCTTC
-	TRBJ1-1	TRBD1	TRBV30	CAWSGTGFGAEAFF	TGTGCCTGGAGCGGGACAGGGTTTGGCGCTGAAGCTTTCTTT
-	TRBJ2-4	-	TRBV5-4	CASSLGGAIAKNIQYF	TGTGCCAGCAGCTTGGGGGGAGCCATAGCCAAAAACATTCAGTACTTC
once	TRBJ2-1	TRBD2	TRBV29-1	CSVEGVSGTTNYNEQFF	TGCAGCGTTGAAGGGGTTAGTGGGACTACTAACTACAATGAGCAGTTCTTC
-	TRBJ1-4	TRBD1	TRBV5-1	CASSPGGTNEKLFF	TGCGCCAGCAGCCCAGGGGGGACTAATGAAAAACTGTTTTTT
-	TRBJ2-7	-	TRBV4-1	CASSQLGRFHDEQYF	TGCGCCAGCAGCCAACTTGGGAGGTTTCACGACGAGCAGTACTTC
-	TRBJ1-1	-	TRBV2	CASSFRQYTEAFF	TGTGCCAGCAGCTTCAGACAGTACACTGAAGCTTTCTTT
-	TRBJ1-5	TRBD1	TRBV28	CASASGTGVNQPQHF	TGTGCCAGTGCGTCCGGGACAGGGGTAAATCAGCCCCAGCATTTT
-	TRBJ2-7	TRBD2	TRBV14	CASSPSGSRLEQYF	TGTGCCAGCAGCCCTAGCGGGAGTCGTCTCGAGCAGTACTTC
-	TRBJ2-3	TRBD1	TRBV18	CASSPIVGQGIDTQYF	TGTGCCAGCTCACCAATCGTGGGACAGGGGATAGATACGCAGTATTTT
-	TRBJ1-1	TRBD1	TRBV5-1	CASSLAGTGGGTEAFF	TGCGCCAGCAGCTTGGCGGGGACAGGGGGAGGGACTGAAGCTTTCTTT
-	TRBJ2-6	-	TRBV19	CASSQGIAGANVLTF	TGTGCCAGTAGTCAGGGGATAGCTGGGGCCAACGTCCTGACTTTC
-	TRBJ2-3	-	TRBV15	CATSRDDQVMADTQYF	TGTGCCACCAGCAGAGATGATCAGGTTATGGCAGATACGCAGTATTTT
-	TRBJ2-1	TRBD2	TRBV2	CASSGTSGGRGEQFF	TGTGCCAGCAGTGGGACTAGCGGGGGTAGGGGTGAGCAGTTCTTC
few	TRBJ1-2	-	TRBV2	CASGFQGGLAYGYTF	TGTGCCAGCGGTTTTCAGGGAGGACTCGCCTATGGCTACACCTTC
-	TRBJ2-1	TRBD2	TRBV7-2	CASSFIAGGIEQFF	TGTGCCAGCAGCTTCATAGCGGGTGGAATTGAGCAGTTCTTC
-	TRBJ2-5	TRBD1	TRBV2	CASRATGAAQETQYF	TGTGCCAGCAGGGCTACAGGGGCAGCACAAGAGACCCAGTACTTC
once	TRBJ2-1	-	TRBV21-1	CASSKERQNAYNEQFF	TGTGCCAGCAGCAAAGAGCGGCAAAATGCCTACAATGAGCAGTTCTTC
-	TRBJ2-1	TRBD1	TRBV5-1	CASRDTGGAWDEQFF	TGCGCCAGCAGGGATACAGGGGGCGCGTGGGATGAGCAGTTCTTC
-	TRBJ2-1	TRBD2	TRBV4-2	CASTPLAGEAHEQFF	TGTGCCAGCACCCCTCTAGCGGGAGAGGCCCATGAGCAGTTCTTC
-	TRBJ1-1	-	TRBV2	CASRPTMNTEAFF	TGTGCCAGCAGACCTACCATGAACACTGAAGCTTTCTTT
-	TRBJ2-5	-	TRBV28	CASSFPFGGGDETQYF	TGTGCCAGCAGTTTCCCCTTTGGGGGAGGTGACGAGACCCAGTACTTC
-	TRBJ1-3	-	TRBV5-1	CASSSDGNTIYF	TGCGCCAGCAGTTCAGATGGAAACACCATATATTTT
few	TRBJ1-3	TRBD1	TRBV7-2	CASSLDFRGPGNTIYF	TGTGCCAGCAGCTTAGATTTCAGGGGGCCTGGAAACACCATATATTTT
once	TRBJ2-1	-	TRBV11-3	CASSSQSYNEQFF	TGTGCCAGCAGCTCCCAGTCCTACAATGAGCAGTTCTTC
-	TRBJ1-2	-	TRBV3-1/TRBV3-2	CASSQEVAGDYGYTF	TGTGCCAGCAGCCAAGAGGTTGCAGGCGACTATGGCTACACCTTC
-	TRBJ2-1	TRBD2	TRBV19	CASSVRLAGSRNEQFF	TGTGCCAGTAGTGTAAGACTAGCGGGAAGTCGGAATGAGCAGTTCTTC
-	TRBJ1-2	-	TRBV5-1	CASSLVSGAEGGYTF	TGCGCCAGCAGCTTGGTATCTGGGGCGGAGGGGGGCTACACCTTC
-	TRBJ2-3	-	TRBV5-1	CASSFAPADTQYF	TGCGCCAGCAGCTTCGCCCCGGCAGATACGCAGTATTTT
-	TRBJ1-1	-	TRBV19	CASSYGNTEAFF	TGTGCCAGTAGTTACGGGAACACTGAAGCTTTCTTT
-	TRBJ2-7	-	TRBV6-5	CASRADPYEQYF	TGTGCCAGCAGGGCGGATCCCTACGAGCAGTACTTC
-	TRBJ2-1	-	TRBV5-1	CASSFEGSYNEQFF	TGCGCCAGCAGCTTCGAGGGCTCCTACAATGAGCAGTTCTTC
-	TRBJ2-2	TRBD2	TRBV4-1	CASSPGGPGELFF	TGCGCCAGCAGCCCGGGGGGGCCCGGGGAGCTGTTTTTT